Here is one TCR beta chain with its context. As processed by the authors: Amplified reference gene primers provided the basis for estimating nucleated cell counts. The protocol was immunoSEQ multiplex PCR, while the TCRdb copy is restricted to in-frame clones and leaves out a portion. The V and J calls and clone size come from that table; D and trimming were worked out from the DNA. Of 73,000 or so clones in the sample, roughly 70% are singletons; the top ten hold roughly 23%. Germline CDR1 is SGHVS and CDR2 is FQNEAQ. The CDR3 totals 14 residues. The V and J ends lost 5 bases and 3 bases respectively, with 11 bases between them. This sample is part of a study of blood T cell repertoires in COVID-19. The wider study: Samples representing acute and convalescent COVID-19 were sourced from the United States, Italy and Spain. T cells, B-cell-depleted T cells, or PBMCs provided the cDNA or gDNA that served as material.

The chain joins TRBV7-8 to TRBJ2-1; possibly TRBD2 for D (6 bases). The receptor was derived from a man in his sixties with acute or convalescent COVID-19. The material sequenced was peripheral blood. This CDR3 reads CASSPGGLYNEQFF. The CDR3 DNA is TGTGCCAGCAGCCCCGGGGGTCTCTACAATGAGCAGTTCTTC.